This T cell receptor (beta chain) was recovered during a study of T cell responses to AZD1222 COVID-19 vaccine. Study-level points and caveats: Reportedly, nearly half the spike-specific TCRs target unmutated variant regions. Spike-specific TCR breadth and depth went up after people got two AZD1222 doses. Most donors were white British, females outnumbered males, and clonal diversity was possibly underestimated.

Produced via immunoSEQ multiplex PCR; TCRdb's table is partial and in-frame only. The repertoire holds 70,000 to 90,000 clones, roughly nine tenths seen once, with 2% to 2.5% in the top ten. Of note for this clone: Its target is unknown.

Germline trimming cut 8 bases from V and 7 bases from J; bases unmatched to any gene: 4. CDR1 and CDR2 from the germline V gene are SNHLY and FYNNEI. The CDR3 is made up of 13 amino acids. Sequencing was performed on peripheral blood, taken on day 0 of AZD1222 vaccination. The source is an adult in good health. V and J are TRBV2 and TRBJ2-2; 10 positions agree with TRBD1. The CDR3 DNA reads TGTGCCAGCGGCGGGACAGGGGTCGGGGAGCTGTTTTTT. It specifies CASGGTGVGELFF.